These 30 T cell receptor beta chains were sequenced from one sample in a study of T cell repertoires in cytomegalovirus infection. TCRdb independently ran MiXCR on the reads; one entry per CDR3 protein. Of some 7,600 distinct CDR3 sequences listed, under 55% are singletons. These TCRs are of unknown antigen specificity. Sequenced sample: PBMCs, sequenced either directly or after in vitro stimulation (not recorded which). All receptors come from a human donor in good health (CMV status not recorded). Some clones in this sample may be carry-over from other donors' samples.

The V gene is TRBV10-3, the J gene TRBJ1-1; tentative D call: TRBD1 (6 bases). Germline CDR1 and CDR2: ENHRY and SYGVKD. CDR3 length: 15 residues. The germline V and J ends were trimmed by 0 bases and 7 bases, with 15 bases remaining between them. CDR3 region: CAISESIKQGVEAFF. The CDR3 nucleotides are TGTGCCATCAGTGAGTCTATTAAACAGGGAGTTGAAGCTTTCTTT.

To note about this clonotype: The CDR3 ends on some other residue instead of the conserved phenylalanine or tryptophan, so this is likely a read error. This chain links TRBV12-3 or TRBV12-4 with TRBJ2-1; 8 bases map to TRBD2. The CDR3 runs 16 residues. J gave up 6 bases and V 9 bases, and 16 bases lay outside the gene matches. The CDR3 spells CARRLAPYGRANEQFL. The CDR3 DNA reads as TGTGCCAGAAGGTTAGCCCCTTACGGGAGGGCCAATGAGCAGTTCTTG.

Details on this clonotype: Since no conserved phenylalanine or tryptophan closes the CDR3, a read error is the likely cause. The limits of the CDR3 on the DNA are not certain, so only TCRdb's listed CDR3 is given. The chain has TRBV5-5 and TRBJ2-1. Germline assignment: CDR1 SGHKS and CDR2 YYEKEE (reference sequence). The CDR3 numbers 11 amino acids, ends counted. CDR3 sequence reads: CASTWGNEQGC.

With regard to this clonotype: Lacking the conserved final phenylalanine or tryptophan, this CDR3 likely reflects a read error. The V gene is TRBV11-2, the J gene TRBJ1-2; D possibly corresponds to TRBD1 (5 bases). With 3 bases removed from V and 5 bases from J, the gap between germline ends came to 13 bases. Germline V lookup: CDR1 SGHAT, CDR2 FQNNGV. The CDR3 covers 14 residues. CDR3 DNA sequence: TGTGCCAGCAGCTTCTCTAGGGGCGCTTATGGCTACACCTTA. Amino acids: CASSFSRGAYGYTL.

This clonotype occurred many times. The chain has TRBV28 and TRBJ2-1; D remains unclear. Per germline, CDR1 MDHEN and CDR2 SYDVKM. With 5 bases removed from V and 7 bases from J, the gap between germline ends came to 12 bases. There are 13 residues in the CDR3. CDR3 bases: TGTGCCAGCAGTATAGGGTTGCGGAATGAGCAGTTCTTC. It specifies CASSIGLRNEQFF.

Comments on this clonotype: The conserved phenylalanine or tryptophan normally closing the CDR3 is absent here, so this likely arose from a read error. The genes are TRBV7-6 and TRBJ2-2; D might be TRBD2 (5 bases). CDR1 and CDR2 from the germline V gene are SGHVS and FNYEAQ. The CDR3 has 16 residues. CDR3: CASSLENSVNTGELFC. The CDR3 DNA follows: TGTGCCAGCAGCTTGGAGAATAGCGTCAACACCGGTGAGCTGTTTTGT.

The chain has TRBV27 and TRBJ1-1; tentative D call: TRBD1 (5 bases). Germline V gene data show CDR1 as MNHEY and CDR2 as SMNVEV (reference sequence). Between the trimmed V and J ends, which lost 8 bases and 4 bases, there was a span of 17 bases. This CDR3 comprises 14 residues. The CDR3 spells CASRPGEGATEAFF. The CDR3 DNA follows: TGTGCCAGCCGCCCCGGGGAAGGGGCCACTGAAGCTTTCTTT.

The chain combines TRBV7-2 with TRBJ2-7; tentatively, D is TRBD1 or TRBD2 (5 bases each). This CDR3 has 15 amino acids. CDR1 is SGHTA and CDR2 is FQGNSA in the germline V gene. V lost 4 bases and J lost 4, with 17 bases in between. CDR3 sequence reads: CASSSYRDRSYEQYF. The CDR3, as DNA: TGTGCCAGCAGCTCTTACCGGGACCGTTCGTACGAGCAGTACTTC.

In this sample, this clonotype turned up many times. This rearrangement joins TRBV7-6 to TRBJ2-5; D gene uncertain. CDR1 is SGHVS and CDR2 is FNYEAQ in the germline V gene. V lost 5 bases to trimming and J lost 2 bases, with 6 bases between them. The CDR3 totals 12 residues. The CDR3 protein is CASSGPQETQYF. The CDR3 DNA reads TGTGCCAGCAGCGGACCGCAAGAGACCCAGTACTTC.

This clonotype appeared many times. V gene TRBV14 combines with J gene TRBJ1-2; no clear D. V dropped 6 bases and J dropped 4 bases, with 9 bases sitting between them. Per germline, CDR1 SGHDN and CDR2 FVKESK. This CDR3 comprises 12 residues. CDR3 residues: CASSQRTYGYTF. The CDR3 bases are TGTGCCAGCAGTCAACGGACCTATGGCTACACCTTC.

This clonotype was detected only a few times. This chain connects TRBV6-1 to TRBJ2-3; 12 bases line up with TRBD2. The CDR3 has 16 residues. V was pared by 7 bases and J by 2 bases, with 7 bases of the junction left unmatched. Germline CDR1 MNHNS, CDR2 SASEGT. CDR3 in DNA: TGTGCCAGCAATAGTCTAGCGGGGGGGATCACAGATACGCAGTATTTT. Protein product: CASNSLAGGITDTQYF.

This clonotype was picked up a small number of times. The chain combines TRBV2 with TRBJ2-3; perhaps TRBD2 as D (6 bases). Between the trimmed V and J ends, which lost 7 bases and 6 bases, there was a span of 17 bases. The CDR3 has 14 residues. The germline CDR1 and CDR2 sequences are SNHLY and FYNNEI. CDR3 sequence reads: CASTPTSLIDTQYF. DNA for the CDR3: TGTGCCAGCACCCCGACTAGTCTTATCGATACGCAGTATTTT. Based on the CDR3 plus reference TRBV2 and TRBJ2-3, the full variable domain is EPEVTQTPSHQVTQMGQEVILRCVPISNHLYFYWYRQILGQKVEFLVSFYNNEISEKSEIFDDQFSVERPDGSNFTLKIRSTKLEDSAMYFCASTPTSLIDTQYFGPGTRLTVL.

This clonotype was recorded many times. The chain joins TRBV20-1 to TRBJ1-5; D possibly corresponds to TRBD1 (5 bases). Germline values: CDR1 DFQATT, CDR2 SNEGSKA (reference sequence). The V end was cut by 5 bases, the J end by 6 bases, with 17 bases between. The CDR3 loop spans 14 amino acids. The CDR3 nucleotides are TGCAGTGCTGGATCAGGGAATTTACGTCAGCCCCAGCATTTT. This encodes CSAGSGNLRQPQHF.

This clonotype was detected a few times. V gene TRBV10-2 combines with J gene TRBJ2-7, with D possibly matching TRBD2 (6 bases). Germline V CDR1 and CDR2: WSHSY, SAAADI. The CDR3 totals 15 residues. Trimming cost V 6 bases and J 3 bases, with 18 bases left between them. CDR3 sequence (DNA): TGCGCCAGCAGCCTATCAGGAGGGCAAGGCTACGAGCAGTACTTC. Amino acid sequence: CASSLSGGQGYEQYF.

The rearrangement joins TRBV9 to TRBJ1-2; weak D call: TRBD1 (6 bases). The CDR3 is 19 residues long. CDR1 is SGDLS and CDR2 is YYNGEE in the germline V gene. V was trimmed by 5 bases and J by 10 bases, leaving 36 bases between them. CDR3 region: CASSSTPDSYLLGPLVYTF. DNA of the CDR3: TGTGCCAGCAGTTCTACACCGGACAGCTACCTACTAGGGCCCTTGGTCTACACCTTC.

The chain has TRBV4-2 and TRBJ2-1, with 9 bases identical to TRBD2. The CDR3 sequence is 17 residues long. Per germline, CDR1 LGHNA and CDR2 YNFKEQ. The ends lost 11 bases at V and 5 bases at J; junction bases unmatched: 19. DNA of the CDR3: TGTGCCGTCAGCCAAGATTCCTATAGCGGGGGAAACAATGAGCAGTTCTTC. It yields the protein CAVSQDSYSGGNNEQFF.

This chain joins TRBV7-6 and TRBJ1-5; D is perhaps TRBD1 (6 bases). V dropped 5 bases and J dropped 0 bases, with 23 bases sitting between them. The CDR3 covers 19 residues. Germline CDR1 SGHVS, CDR2 FNYEAQ. In DNA, the CDR3 is TGTGCCAGCAGCCGATTGCGAGGACAGCGCGATTATAGCAATCAGCCCCAGCATTTT. The encoded protein is CASSRLRGQRDYSNQPQHF.

A word on this clonotype: One end of the junction is discordant with germline, which a read error may explain. The chain is built from TRBV20-1 and TRBJ1-5; tentatively, D is TRBD1 (6 bases). The length of the CDR3 is 16 residues. Germline V lookup: CDR1 DFQATT, CDR2 SNEGSKA (reference sequence). This CDR3 reads CSAASTGQASNQPQLF. For the CDR3, the DNA is TGCAGTGCAGCTAGTACGGGACAAGCAAGCAATCAGCCCCAGCTTTTT.

This clonotype has more than one count but fewer than ten. At one end the junction does not follow the germline gene, possibly because of a read error. The chain combines TRBV7-2 with TRBJ1-1, with D tentatively TRBD1 (5 bases). The CDR3 contains 15 residues. Germline V gives CDR1 SGHTA, CDR2 FQGNSA. The CDR3 coding sequence is TGTGCAAGCAGCTTAGCGTCGGGCCGAGGGGACCGAGCTTTCTTT. Translated, it gives CASSLASGRGDRAFF.

This clonotype was counted only a few times. The rearrangement joins TRBV7-9 to TRBJ1-6; D is uncertain. V gave up 3 bases and J gave up 0 bases, with 9 bases separating them. This CDR3 spans 16 amino acids. Germline CDR1 and CDR2: SEHNR and FQNEAQ (reference sequence). The CDR3 loop is CASSLGGGSYNSPLHF. In nucleotides, the CDR3 is TGTGCCAGCAGCTTGGGTGGAGGCTCCTATAATTCACCCCTCCACTTT.

This clonotype occurred many times. The chain has TRBV7-2 and TRBJ1-2; D is uncertain. V was cut by 5 bases and J by 2 bases, with 6 bases left in between. The CDR3 is 12 amino acids. Germline V gene sequence: CDR1 SGHTA, CDR2 FQGNSA. The CDR3 reads CASSRPNYGYTF. The CDR3 nucleotides are TGTGCCAGCAGCAGACCCAACTATGGCTACACCTTC.

This chain connects TRBV6-8 to TRBJ1-5; 8 bases fit TRBD1. Germline V gives CDR1 MNHGY, CDR2 SAAAGT. V lost 11 bases, J lost 1 base, and 10 bases stayed unmatched. The CDR3 consists of 15 residues. The CDR3 is CAPGIRQGSNQPQHF. Here the CDR3 DNA reads TGTGCCCCAGGCATCCGACAGGGGAGCAATCAGCCCCAGCATTTT.

A few counts support this clonotype. This chain joins TRBV6-2 or TRBV6-3 and TRBJ1-6; no clear D. The CDR3 spans 12 residues. Trimming pared 7 bases from V and 11 bases from J, leaving 12 bases between. Germline V CDR1 and CDR2: MNHEY, SVGEGT. Written as DNA, the CDR3 is TGTGCCAGCACACGTTCCAGAGCACCCCTCCACTTT. Its translation: CASTRSRAPLHF.

As regards this clonotype: A read error may produce the germline difference seen at one junction end. CDR3 nucleotide sequence: TGTGCCAGCAGTGTATCTAGTGTCCTCGCGGGCGGCCTTAGCACAGATACGCAGTATTTT. Translating it yields CASSVSSVLAGGLSTDTQYF. The chain links TRBV27 to TRBJ2-3; D may be TRBD2 (5 bases). CDR3 length: 20 residues. Germline lookup yields CDR1 MNHEY and CDR2 SMNVEV (reference sequence).

The chain employs TRBV6-8 and TRBJ1-1, with D uncertain. This CDR3 contains 14 residues. V was pared by 6 bases and J by 2 bases, with 13 bases between. Per the germline V gene, CDR1 is MNHGY and CDR2 is SAAAGT. CDR3 region: CASRPQVANTEAFF. Written as DNA, the CDR3 is TGTGCCAGCAGGCCCCAGGTGGCAAACACTGAAGCTTTCTTT.

With regard to this clonotype: An end of the junction does not agree with germline; a read error may underlie this. The gene calls are TRBV27 and TRBJ2-3; D ambiguous. Germline CDR1 MNHEY, CDR2 SMNVEV (reference sequence). The CDR3 extends over 10 amino acids. The CDR3 nucleotides are TGCGCCAGTCACGTAAATACGCAGTATTTT. It specifies CASHVNTQYF.

The chain uses TRBV10-3 and TRBJ2-7; 9 bases fit TRBD1. Germline trimming cut 6 bases from V and 4 bases from J; bases unmatched to any gene: 13. This CDR3 contains 16 residues. CDR1 and CDR2 (germline): ENHRY, SYGVKD. The CDR3 region is CAIRERQGGSVYEQYF. The CDR3, as DNA: TGTGCCATCAGGGAAAGACAGGGGGGTAGTGTATACGAGCAGTACTTC.

The rearrangement joins TRBV7-6 to TRBJ2-3; 7 nucleotides align to TRBD2. The CDR3 runs 14 residues. The germline gives CDR1 SGHVS, CDR2 FNYEAQ. The V segment lost 1 base and the J segment 4 bases; nucleotides outside the gene matches: 2. The CDR3 DNA sequence: TGTGCCAGCAGCTTAGATGGACTAGCAGATACGCAGTATTTT. The encoded protein is CASSLDGLADTQYF. Using reference TRBV7-6 and TRBJ2-3 for the parts outside the CDR3, the full variable domain is GAGVSQSPRYKVTKRGQDVALRCDPISGHVSLYWYRQALGQGPEFLTYFNYEAQQDKSGLPNDRFSAERPEGSISTLTIQRTEQRDSAMYRCASSLDGLADTQYFGPGTRLTVL.

This clonotype was counted at least ten times. This chain uses TRBV12-3 or TRBV12-4 with TRBJ2-1; D uncertain. The germline V and J ends were trimmed by 6 bases and 1 base, with 28 bases remaining between them. This CDR3 contains 20 residues. The CDR3 reads CASSSLSLLFGERSYNEQFF. CDR3 coding DNA: TGTGCCAGCAGCTCCCTAAGCCTCCTTTTTGGAGAAAGGTCCTACAATGAGCAGTTCTTC.

This clonotype came up once. In DNA, the CDR3 is TGCAGTGCTAGGGGCAATGGCTACACCTTC. This encodes CSARGNGYTF. This chain connects TRBV20-1 to TRBJ1-2; D remains unclear. Germline V lookup: CDR1 DFQATT, CDR2 SNEGSKA (reference sequence). CDR3 length: 10 residues. Trimming cost V 3 bases and J 6 bases, with 5 bases left between them.